These 10 T cell receptor beta chains came from one sample sequenced in a study of T-cell reconstitution after alpha-beta-depleted transplantation in children. It was with unique molecular identifiers that the TCRbeta library was prepared. TCRdb processed the PCR reads anew with MiXCR; each CDR3 protein has one entry. The sample carries around 210,000 distinct CDR3 sequences, about 6.6% recorded once. Material: PBMCs, obtained before TCRalphabeta/CD19-depleted stem cell transplant. The receptors come from a boy aged 2 to 10 with acute lymphoblastic leukemia, due to receive a stem cell transplant.

The chain couples TRBV5-6 to TRBJ2-7, with no clear D. CDR1 is SGHDT, CDR2 YYEEEE, per germline. V lost 3 bases, J lost 5 bases, and 15 bases lay in between. This CDR3 contains 14 residues. DNA for the CDR3: TGTGCCAGCAGCTCCGGGCCTACCACCCACGAGCAGTACTTC. It specifies CASSSGPTTHEQYF.

This clonotype was detected a few times. The V gene is TRBV15, the J gene TRBJ1-2; D is perhaps TRBD1 (5 bases). Per the germline V gene, CDR1 is LNHNV and CDR2 is YYDKDF (reference sequence). V lost 0 bases and J lost 8, with 19 bases in between. This CDR3 has 16 residues. The CDR3 DNA reads as TGTGCCACCAGCAGAGAGGGACGAGAGTCCCTCTGGGGCTACACCTTC. Translated, it gives CATSREGRESLWGYTF.

The sample holds a few counts of this clonotype. CDR3 sequence reads: CASSYPDLGLGGHTDTQYF. The CDR3 DNA reads TGTGCCAGCAGTTACCCCGATTTGGGGCTAGGAGGCCACACAGATACGCAGTATTTT. V usage is TRBV6-5 and J usage is TRBJ2-3; either TRBD1 or TRBD2 may fit D (5 bases each). The CDR3 is made up of 19 amino acids. Trimming took 2 bases from V and 2 from J, leaving 23 bases between them. Per the germline V gene, CDR1 is MNHEY and CDR2 is SVGAGI.

The table lists this clonotype with a few counts. J is TRBJ2-7 and V is TRBV7-8, with D tentatively TRBD2 (5 bases). The CDR3 extends over 15 amino acids. Germline loops: CDR1 SGHVS, CDR2 FQNEAQ. V was pared by 0 bases and J by 4 bases, with 13 bases between. The CDR3 nucleotides read TGTGCCAGCAGCTTAGCAGGCAGTGGGGAGTACGAGCAGTACTTC. This encodes CASSLAGSGEYEQYF.

There are a few counts of this clonotype. This rearrangement joins TRBV29-1 to TRBJ2-3, with 8 bases that match TRBD1. The germline CDR1 and CDR2 sequences are SQVTM and ANQGSEA. The V and J ends lost 3 bases and 0 bases, in that order; junction bases with no gene match: 8. The CDR3 sequence is 16 residues long. CDR3 sequence reads: CSVDGMGQASTDTQYF. CDR3 bases: TGCAGCGTTGACGGCATGGGACAGGCCAGCACAGATACGCAGTATTTT.

Ten or more counts support this clonotype. The CDR3 DNA reads TGTGCCAGCAGCGTCGGACTAGCTGTGCCCGGGGAGCTGTTTTTT. The encoded protein is CASSVGLAVPGELFF. The rearrangement links TRBV7-3 to TRBJ2-2, with TRBD2 matching 8 bases. The length of the CDR3 is 15 residues. With 5 bases clipped from V and 6 bases from J, the junction kept 8 bases outside the gene matches. Germline V CDR1 and CDR2: SGHTA, FQGTGA.

This clonotype was seen ten or more times. The chain carries TRBV28 and TRBJ2-5; D possibly corresponds to TRBD1 (5 bases). CDR1 MDHEN and CDR2 SYDVKM come from the germline V gene. The CDR3 sequence is 14 residues long. V gave up 7 bases and J gave up 5 bases, with 17 bases separating them. The CDR3 sequence: CASNPDTSWETQYF. As DNA, the CDR3 is TGTGCCAGCAATCCGGACACTTCGTGGGAGACCCAGTACTTC.

A few counts support this clonotype. V usage is TRBV7-2 and J usage is TRBJ2-5; D tentatively reads TRBD1 or TRBD2 (5 bases each). The ends were cut back, 0 bases at V and 4 bases at J, with 15 bases in the middle. There are 16 residues in the CDR3. The V gene's germline CDR1 is SGHTA and CDR2 FQGNSA. The CDR3 here is CASSLAGGGVSETQYF. The DNA of the CDR3 is TGTGCCAGCAGCTTAGCCGGTGGGGGTGTCTCAGAGACCCAGTACTTC.

This clonotype showed up many times. V usage is TRBV7-2 and J usage is TRBJ2-1, with D hard to call. The CDR3 covers 13 residues. The ends were cut back, 3 bases at V and 9 bases at J, with 12 bases in the middle. From germline, CDR1 is SGHTA and CDR2 FQGNSA. CDR3 region: CASSLDRPGEQFF. The DNA of the CDR3 is TGTGCCAGCAGCTTGGATAGGCCGGGTGAGCAGTTCTTC. The full variable domain, completed using reference TRBV7-2 and TRBJ2-1, is GAGVSQSPSNKVTEKGKDVELRCDPISGHTALYWYRQSLGQGLEFLIYFQGNSAPDKSGLPSDRFSAERTGGSVSTLTIQRTQQEDSAVYLCASSLDRPGEQFFGPGTRLTVL.

This clonotype was seen a few times. The chain combines TRBV6-5 with TRBJ2-3; TRBD2 is a possible D gene (7 bases). Germline CDR1 and CDR2: MNHEY and SVGAGI. The CDR3 consists of 12 residues. The CDR3 spells CAWTGGKDTQYF. The DNA of the CDR3 is TGTGCGTGGACGGGGGGCAAGGATACGCAGTATTTT.